A selection of T cell receptor beta chains follows, all from one sample in a study of CD8+ T cells in alopecia areata. Sequencing was performed with immunoSEQ multiplex PCR; in TCRdb, only in-frame clones are kept and a portion is missing. The data show some 150,000 clones, around half seen once. The starting material was CD8+ T cells sorted from blood, obtained at week 4, from a patient treated with tofacitinib. These receptor sequences come from a human donor with alopecia areata. Each CDR3 is given with its conserved first and last residue. D genes are given only for firm matches. Only some rows state a clone size, as once, few, many or a class for expanded clones.

d_gene | abundance | j_gene | v_gene | CDR3aa | CDR3nt
TRBD2 | . | TRBJ2-1 | TRBV30 | CAWGLAGYNEQFF | TGTGCCTGGGGCTTAGCGGGGTACAATGAGCAGTTCTTC
. | . | TRBJ2-1 | TRBV27 | CASSLRGARYNEQFF | TGTGCCAGCAGTCTCCGGGGGGCCAGATACAATGAGCAGTTCTTC
TRBD2 | . | TRBJ2-1 | TRBV4-1 | CASSQDRTSGPYNEQFF | TGCGCCAGCAGCCAAGATAGGACTAGCGGGCCATACAATGAGCAGTTCTTC
TRBD1 | . | TRBJ2-5 | TRBV29-1 | CSVEGTATGDETQYF | TGCAGCGTTGAAGGTACGGCGACAGGGGATGAGACCCAGTACTTC
. | . | TRBJ2-2 | TRBV10-3 | CAISEWEANTGELFF | TGTGCCATCAGTGAGTGGGAAGCTAACACCGGGGAGCTGTTTTTT
. | . | TRBJ2-7 | TRBV5-6 | CASSFGASSSYEQYF | TGTGCCAGCAGCTTTGGGGCCTCGAGCTCCTACGAGCAGTACTTC
TRBD1 | few | TRBJ1-2 | TRBV27 | CASSFAGGYGYTF | TGTGCCAGCAGTTTCGCAGGGGGCTATGGCTACACCTTC
. | few | TRBJ2-5 | TRBV27 | CASSSGNQETQYF | TGTGCCAGCAGTTCAGGGAACCAAGAGACCCAGTACTTC
. | . | TRBJ2-5 | TRBV4-1 | CASSQEREETQYF | TGCGCCAGCAGCCAAGAGCGAGAGGAGACCCAGTACTTC
TRBD2 | few | TRBJ2-2 | TRBV7-3 | CASSPADPGGTGELFF | TGTGCCAGCAGCCCGGCTGACCCCGGGGGGACCGGGGAGCTGTTTTTT
. | few | TRBJ2-1 | TRBV6-5 | CASSYSPGWDNEQFF | TGTGCCAGCAGTTACTCGCCCGGCTGGGACAATGAGCAGTTCTTC
. | . | TRBJ2-1 | TRBV29-1 | CSVAAPGWDNEQFF | TGCAGCGTCGCCGCCCCGGGGTGGGACAATGAGCAGTTCTTC
TRBD1 | few | TRBJ2-3 | TRBV29-1 | CSASPGTDSDTQYF | TGCAGCGCCTCCCCCGGGACAGATTCAGATACGCAGTATTTT
. | . | TRBJ2-1 | TRBV13 | CASRGSTDEQFF | TGTGCCAGCAGAGGGTCCACGGATGAGCAGTTCTTC
. | once | TRBJ2-1 | TRBV7-2 | CASSPRRGGLDEQFF | TGTGCCAGCAGCCCCAGAAGGGGGGGCCTCGATGAGCAGTTCTTC
. | few | TRBJ2-5 | TRBV23-1 | CASSQPAQLQETQYF | TGCGCCAGCAGTCAACCCGCACAGCTCCAAGAGACCCAGTACTTC
. | once | TRBJ1-2 | TRBV6-5 | CASSSEDYGYTF | TGTGCCAGCAGTTCCGAGGACTATGGCTACACCTTC
. | . | TRBJ2-1 | TRBV7-9 | CASSWGPNHEQFF | TGTGCCAGCAGCTGGGGACCAAACCATGAGCAGTTCTTC
TRBD1 | . | TRBJ2-3 | TRBV23-1 | CASSQSKPRERDRGTDTQYF | TGCGCCAGCAGTCAATCCAAACCCCGAGAACGGGACAGGGGTACAGATACGCAGTATTTT
. | . | TRBJ1-1 | TRBV5-6 | CASSLEGLYGAFF | TGTGCCAGCAGCTTGGAGGGTTTGTATGGCGCTTTCTTT
TRBD1 | . | TRBJ2-7 | TRBV15 | CATSQRQGSYEQYF | TGTGCCACCAGCCAGCGACAGGGTTCCTACGAGCAGTACTTC
. | few | TRBJ2-1 | TRBV19 | CASSMGEYNEQFF | TGTGCCAGTAGTATGGGGGAGTACAATGAGCAGTTCTTC
TRBD2 | few | TRBJ2-5 | TRBV2 | CASIGRGEETQYF | TGTGCCAGCATAGGGCGGGGGGAGGAGACCCAGTACTTC
. | . | TRBJ2-4 | TRBV10-3 | CAISEERAASQYF | TGTGCCATCAGTGAAGAAAGGGCTGCTTCCCAGTACTTC
. | . | TRBJ2-2 | TRBV29-1 | CSALIASGELFF | TGCAGCGCCCTGATAGCGAGCGGGGAGCTGTTTTTT
. | once | TRBJ2-3 | TRBV30 | CAWSSRDTVKTDTQYF | TGTGCCTGGAGTTCCCGGGACACCGTAAAGACAGATACGCAGTATTTT
. | . | TRBJ2-7 | TRBV30 | CAWSTGRSYEQYF | TGTGCCTGGAGTACAGGGCGATCCTACGAGCAGTACTTC